Listed below are T cell receptor beta chains from one sample, sequenced in a study of T cells after yellow fever vaccination. TCRdb re-analysed the 5' RACE reads in MiXCR, keeping a single row per CDR3 protein. The sample has some 600,000 distinct CDR3 sequences, 9% to 15% seen once; the top ten hold about 16%. Here the sequenced sample was PBMCs, taken on the day of the yellow fever booster vaccination. All receptors come from a man between 25 and 39 years old who received the YFV17D yellow fever vaccine. CDR3s include the opening cysteine and the closing phenylalanine or tryptophan. Each record gives: V gene, clone size, CDR3 length, J gene, D gene, CDR3 protein, CDR3 DNA. A D gene is named only where the DNA matches it firmly. The size field is filled for only some rows; it gives once, few, many or a size class.

>TRBV20-1|few|14|TRBJ2-7|-
CSARGRYNPDEQYF
TGCAGTGCTAGAGGACGATACAACCCAGACGAGCAGTACTTC
>TRBV7-9|-|16|TRBJ2-3|TRBD2
CASSLQRERYTDTQYF
TGTGCCAGCAGCTTACAGCGGGAGCGATACACAGATACGCAGTATTTT
>TRBV7-2|-|16|TRBJ2-1|TRBD2
CASSLVGTSLANEQFF
TGTGCCAGCAGCTTAGTCGGGACTAGCCTAGCAAATGAGCAGTTCTTC
>TRBV5-8|-|16|TRBJ2-2|-
CASSLAVGLVTGELFF
TGTGCCAGCAGCTTGGCTGTGGGGCTTGTCACCGGGGAGCTGTTTTTT
>TRBV7-2|few|14|TRBJ2-7|-
CASTPAGTVNEQYF
TGTGCCAGCACCCCAGCTGGGACCGTGAACGAGCAGTACTTC
>TRBV18|-|13|TRBJ2-4|-
CASSLLKENIQYF
TGTGCCAGCTCACTCCTCAAGGAAAACATTCAGTACTTC
>TRBV14|-|20|TRBJ2-2|TRBD2
CASSQTLTSGLSPHTGELFF
TGTGCCAGCAGCCAAACCTTGACTAGCGGGTTGTCGCCCCACACCGGGGAGCTGTTTTTT
>TRBV20-1|few|15|TRBJ2-3|TRBD2
CSAWSYAGGPGTQYF
TGCAGTGCTTGGTCTTACGCGGGAGGCCCCGGTACGCAGTATTTT
>TRBV12-3/TRBV12-4|-|15|TRBJ2-1|-
CASSRLSPTNNEQFF
TGTGCCAGCAGTCGACTATCCCCCACGAACAATGAGCAGTTCTTC
>TRBV4-3|-|16|TRBJ2-3|TRBD2
CASSRSSGFGTDTQYF
TGCGCCAGCAGCCGGTCTAGCGGGTTTGGCACAGATACGCAGTATTTT